This TCR beta chain was captured in a study of cytomegalovirus exposure and HLA in healthy donors. The germline V gene has CDR1 DFQATT and CDR2 SNEGSKA (reference sequence). The CDR3 spans 11 residues. It was with 60 Vbeta and 13 Jbeta primers that the PCR ran. Assay: immunoSEQ multiplex PCR; the TCRdb copy retains only in-frame clones and omits some. The table has 90,000 to 140,000 clones, less than 85% seen once. The receptor comes from a man between 40 and 49 years old in good health and CMV-seropositive. Sequencing was done on a sample of PBMCs. This rearrangement joins TRBV20-1 to TRBJ2-5; D possibly corresponds to TRBD1 (6 bases). The J call may be in error: the DNA end matches TRBJ2-7 better. DNA for the CDR3: TGCAGTGCGGACAGCCCCTACGAGCAGTACTTC. Translated, it gives CSADSPYEQYF.